This record covers a single T cell receptor (beta chain). The antigen it binds to is not known. No base quality information exists; no much larger clone differs at one position. The donors were included in the validation cohort of roughly 130 subjects, a group kept apart from the approximately 670-subject first cohort. Clipping removes 1 base from V and 7 bases from J, with 6 as the unmatched junction base count. The CDR3 sequence holds 14 residues, the cysteine and phenylalanine included. Only the CDR3 part of the read is kept: 42 bases, read in frame from the first base. From the germline V gene (reference sequence), CDR1 is LNHDA and CDR2 is SQIVND. The protocol used for the library was the immunoSEQ multiplex PCR assay. Per the source publication's procedure: A statistical classification framework was built for diagnosing cytomegalovirus status from the catalog of TCR beta chain sequences. Held by TCRdb, this immuneACCESS table contains in-frame sequences only and omits some clones. Under half of the omission traces to an unresolved V gene where checked; the cause of the rest is unknown. V, J and clone size derive from that table, while D and trimming were established from the DNA sequence. The sample table lists about 130,000 clones, about nine tenths of them with a count of one. The leading ten clones occupy 1.5% to 2.5% of the sample.

The sample is drawn from a study of cytomegalovirus exposure and HLA in healthy donors (dated by TCRdb to about 2017). Context from the whole study: The 650 to 800 repertoires of the first cohort and the roughly 120 validation repertoires were produced on the same platform, according to a later analysis. The study aimed to test whether cataloging public T cell receptors could reveal signatures of past pathogen exposure. In addition to the first cohort of several hundred subjects, a separate validation cohort of about 120 different subjects was used. To predict cytomegalovirus infection status, the study brought together high-throughput TCR immunosequencing, statistical association of individual TCRs with disease status, and machine learning.

The paper's findings and limits, for the study overall: Three of the identified cytomegalovirus-associated TCR beta chains were confirmed in vitro to be specific for cytomegalovirus antigens. The authors suggested that the approach could potentially be generalized to other disease states and immunological phenotypes. The classifier was reported to diagnose cytomegalovirus status with high specificity and sensitivity in both the original and validation cohorts. A total of 150 to 200 TCR beta chains were listed by the study as associated with cytomegalovirus. The validation cohort had no HLA typing available for a later analysis, so co-occurrence within that cohort was assessed over all 130 or so repertoires. Most TCR sequences were observed very rarely across donors, whereas some public TCRs were present in many individuals. In a later analysis, TCRs clustered in the first cohort were found to also tend to co-occur in the approximately 120 validation repertoires, with over 90% of cluster scores above 0.

This sequence uses TRBV19 and TRBJ2-7, and 8 junctional nucleotides match TRBD1. Sequenced sample: PBMCs. The TCR sequence derives from a woman aged 18-30 years in good health and CMV-seronegative. At the DNA level, the sequence is TGTGCCAGTAGTATAGTTGGACAGGGCTCGGAGCAGTACTTC. Translated, this gives CASSIVGQGSEQYF.